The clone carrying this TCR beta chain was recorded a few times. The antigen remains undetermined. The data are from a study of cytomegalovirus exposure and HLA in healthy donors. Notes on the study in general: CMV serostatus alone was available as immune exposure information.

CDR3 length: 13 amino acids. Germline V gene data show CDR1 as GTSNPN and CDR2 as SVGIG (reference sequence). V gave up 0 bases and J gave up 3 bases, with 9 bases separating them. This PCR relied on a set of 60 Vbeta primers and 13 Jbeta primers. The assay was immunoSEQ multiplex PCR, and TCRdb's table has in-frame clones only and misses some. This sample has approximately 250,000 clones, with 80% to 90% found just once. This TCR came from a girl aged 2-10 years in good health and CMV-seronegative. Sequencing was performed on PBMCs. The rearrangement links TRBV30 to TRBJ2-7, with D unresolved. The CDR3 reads CAWSVQFVYEQYF. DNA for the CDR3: TGTGCCTGGAGTGTACAATTCGTCTACGAGCAGTACTTC. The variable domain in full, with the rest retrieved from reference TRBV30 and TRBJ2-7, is SQTIHQWPATLVQPVGSPLSLECTVEGTSNPNLYWYRQAAGRGLQLLFYSVGIGQISSEVPQNLSASRPQDRQFILSSKKLLLSDSGFYLCAWSVQFVYEQYFGPGTRLTVT.